The table lists the clone carrying this T cell receptor (beta chain) with many counts. The antigen remains undetermined. From the germline J gene comes the end of the CDR3, since the read stops 3 residues before it. This sample stems from a study of T cell clonality in common variable immunodeficiency. Study-wide results and limits: TCRbeta clonality was increased in CVID versus healthy controls. Repertoire-complication correlations in CVID were limited by patient heterogeneity.

CDR1 is SGHRS and CDR2 is YFSETQ in the germline V gene. The CDR3 loop spans 14 amino acids. The ends lost 1 base at V and 3 bases at J; junction bases unmatched: 0. Patients and controls were mostly of Caucasian heritage. Each donor provided 5 to 8 ml of heparinized whole blood. Here immunoSEQ multiplex PCR was the method, and the copy in TCRdb shows in-frame clones only, minus some. In total the sample includes about 47,000 clones, none of them seen once. The chain carries TRBV5-1 and TRBJ2-2, with 7 bases that match TRBD1. The source is a person aged 18 to 75 in good health. Sample: peripheral blood mononuclear cells. The CDR3 sequence: CASSLQGDTGELFF. The part of the CDR3 DNA that was read is TGCGCCAGCAGCTTGCAGGGGGACACCGGGGAG.